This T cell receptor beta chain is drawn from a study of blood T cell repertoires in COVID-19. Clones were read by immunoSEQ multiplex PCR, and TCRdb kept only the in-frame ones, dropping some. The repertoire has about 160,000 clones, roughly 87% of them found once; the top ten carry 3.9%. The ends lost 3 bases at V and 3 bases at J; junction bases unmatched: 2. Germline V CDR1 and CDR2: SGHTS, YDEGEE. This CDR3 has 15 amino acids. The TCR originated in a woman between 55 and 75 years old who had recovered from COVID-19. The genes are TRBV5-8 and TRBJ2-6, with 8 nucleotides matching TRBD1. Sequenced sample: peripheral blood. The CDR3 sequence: CASSWGTGGANVLTF. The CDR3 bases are TGTGCCAGCAGCTGGGGGACAGGTGGGGCCAACGTCCTGACTTTC.